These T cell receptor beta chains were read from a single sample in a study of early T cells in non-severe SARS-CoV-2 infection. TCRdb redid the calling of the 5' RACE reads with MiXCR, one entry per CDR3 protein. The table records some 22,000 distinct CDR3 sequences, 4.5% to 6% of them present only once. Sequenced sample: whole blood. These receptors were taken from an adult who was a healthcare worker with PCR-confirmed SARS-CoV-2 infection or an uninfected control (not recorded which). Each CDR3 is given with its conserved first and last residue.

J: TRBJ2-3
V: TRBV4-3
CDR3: CASSQDSGATDTQYF

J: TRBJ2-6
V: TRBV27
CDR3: CASRRTGDTSFSGANVLTF

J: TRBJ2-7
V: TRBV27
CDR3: CASSLWAGGYEQYF

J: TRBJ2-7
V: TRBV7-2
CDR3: CASSLSQGFLYEQYF

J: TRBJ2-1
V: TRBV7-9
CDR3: CASSPQGGEQFF

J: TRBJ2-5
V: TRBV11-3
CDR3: CASSTGRTSGGQETQYF

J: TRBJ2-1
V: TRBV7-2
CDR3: CASSSPPGGRNEQFF

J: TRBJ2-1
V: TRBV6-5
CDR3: CASSYPSTGGARNEQFF

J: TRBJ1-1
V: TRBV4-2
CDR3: CASSQDGTGREAFF

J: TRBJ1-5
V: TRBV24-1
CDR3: CAAGAGSKQPQHF

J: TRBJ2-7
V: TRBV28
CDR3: CASRGQGQGEQYF

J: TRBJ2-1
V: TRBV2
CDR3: CASREDRGGSYNEQFF

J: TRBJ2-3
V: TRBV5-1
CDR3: CASSLTGTDTQYF

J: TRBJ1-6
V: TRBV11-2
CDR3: CASSLDLTAADNSPLHF

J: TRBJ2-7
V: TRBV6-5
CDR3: CASRPGTSGGYEQYF

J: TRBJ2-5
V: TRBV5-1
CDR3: CASSLGDEETQYF

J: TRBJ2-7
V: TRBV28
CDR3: CASSQHPRDRDEQYF

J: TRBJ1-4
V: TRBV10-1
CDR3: CASSTGQPNEKLFF

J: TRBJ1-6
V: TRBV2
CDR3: CASSGRDTHYNSPLHF

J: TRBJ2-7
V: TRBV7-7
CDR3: CASSAGLHYEQYF

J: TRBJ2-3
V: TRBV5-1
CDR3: CASSLEWGRGETQYF

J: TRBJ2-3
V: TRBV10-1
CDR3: CASSESPEPTDTQYF

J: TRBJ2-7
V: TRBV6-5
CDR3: CASSWTGGTDYEQYF

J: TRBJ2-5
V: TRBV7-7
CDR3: CASSLTSGGQKETQYF

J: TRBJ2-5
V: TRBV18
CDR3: CASSPWDRDGLETQYF

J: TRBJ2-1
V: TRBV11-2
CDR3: CASSPLAGTNEQFF

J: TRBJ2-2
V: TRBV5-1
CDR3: CASGGGAGTGELFF

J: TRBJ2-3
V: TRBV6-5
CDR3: CASRPVGTGTDTQYF

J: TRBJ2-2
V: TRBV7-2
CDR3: CASSLARESGELFF

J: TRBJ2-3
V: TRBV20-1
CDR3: CSARPGLATDTQYF

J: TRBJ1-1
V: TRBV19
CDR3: CASSIAQRQNTEAFF

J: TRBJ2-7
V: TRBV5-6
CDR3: CASSAWTGGLYEQYF

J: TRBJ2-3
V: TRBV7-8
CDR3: CASSLDQGDTQYF

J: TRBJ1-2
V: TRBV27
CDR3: CASSAHPQGYSYGYTF

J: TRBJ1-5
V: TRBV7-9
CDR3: CASSNPGKPQHF

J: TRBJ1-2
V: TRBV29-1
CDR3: CSVGYPEKGYTF

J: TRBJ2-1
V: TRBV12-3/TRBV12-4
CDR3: CASSPTAGEYTYNEQFF

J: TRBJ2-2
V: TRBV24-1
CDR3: CATTTSRNTGELFF

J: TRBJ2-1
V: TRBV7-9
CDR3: CASSLATGGFVSGNEQFF

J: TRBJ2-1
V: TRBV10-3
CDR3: CAFSTGVDEQFF

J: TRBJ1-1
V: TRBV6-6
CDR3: CASSLQENTEAFF

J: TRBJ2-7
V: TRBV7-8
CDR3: CASSLESSGGYEQYF

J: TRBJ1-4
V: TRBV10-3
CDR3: CAISGGIGEKLFF

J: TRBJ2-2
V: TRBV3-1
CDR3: CASSPRAGTSVSGELFF

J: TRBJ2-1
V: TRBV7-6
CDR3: CASSFAGEYNEQFF

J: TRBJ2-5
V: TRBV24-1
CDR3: CATSDAGTSLETQYF

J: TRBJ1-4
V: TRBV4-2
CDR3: CASSLRTASGNEKLFF

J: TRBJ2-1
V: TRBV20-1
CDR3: CSAMLAGGYNEQFF

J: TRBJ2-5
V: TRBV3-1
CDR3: CASSQERGTQETQYF

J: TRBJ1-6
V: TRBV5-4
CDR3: CASSTNRGRNSPLHF

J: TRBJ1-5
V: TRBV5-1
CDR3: CASSLDLGADQPQHF